Listed here are 27 T cell receptor beta chains from one sample, sequenced in a study of beta chain features in type 1 diabetes. Sequenced material consisted of expressed TCRB transcripts (all of the isolated RNA was reverse transcribed). Libraries were prepared by immunoSEQ multiplex PCR; TCRdb keeps only in-frame clonotypes and omits some of them. The sample carries about 160,000 clones, about 8.1% recorded once. Sample: central memory CD4+ T cells from blood. Receptors originate from a man aged 18 to 30 in good health.

This clone was seen more than once but under ten times. V gene TRBV5-1 combines with J gene TRBJ2-6; perhaps TRBD1 as D (7 bases). The CDR3 consists of 18 residues. The V gene's germline CDR1 is SGHRS and CDR2 YFSETQ. The germline V and J ends were trimmed by 0 bases and 2 bases, with 15 bases remaining between them. CDR3 nucleotides: TGCGCCAGCAGCTTGGGGGTAACAGGGGAGGCTGGGGCCAACGTCCTGACTTTC. Its protein product is CASSLGVTGEAGANVLTF.

The rearrangement uses TRBV19 and TRBJ1-2, with 10 nucleotides matching TRBD1. Germline V lookup: CDR1 LNHDA, CDR2 SQIVND (reference sequence). The CDR3 contains 17 residues. The trim removed 5 bases at V and 4 bases at J, leaving 13 bases unmatched. The CDR3 bases are TGTGCCAGTAGTCCCTCGGGACAGGGGCTGGGGAGCTATGGCTACACCTTC. Residues: CASSPSGQGLGSYGYTF. The variable domain in full, with the rest retrieved from reference TRBV19 and TRBJ1-2, is DGGITQSPKYLFRKEGQNVTLSCEQNLNHDAMYWYRQDPGQGLRLIYYSQIVNDFQKGDIAEGYSVSREKKESFPLTVTSAQKNPTAFYLCASSPSGQGLGSYGYTFGSGTRLTVV.

This rearrangement joins TRBV18 to TRBJ1-2, with a weak D call TRBD1 (5 bases). The germline gives CDR1 KGHSH, CDR2 LQKENI. The CDR3 runs to 13 residues. Trimming took 4 bases from V and 5 from J, leaving 11 bases between them. The CDR3 coding sequence is TGTGCCAGCTCACAGGACATTGATTATGGCTACACCTTC. This encodes CASSQDIDYGYTF.

This clone was observed a few times. The chain couples TRBV5-1 to TRBJ1-4; 7 bases line up with TRBD1. V gave up 5 bases and J gave up 0 bases; unmatched junction bases: 4. The CDR3 is 15 amino acids. Germline V CDR1 and CDR2: SGHRS, YFSETQ. CDR3 residues: CASSSGQPTNEKLFF. CDR3 sequence (DNA): TGCGCCAGCAGTTCGGGACAGCCAACTAATGAAAAACTGTTTTTT.

The chain is built from TRBV29-1 and TRBJ1-2, with 8 bases aligning to TRBD1. The V segment lost 7 bases and the J segment 2 bases; nucleotides outside the gene matches: 6. The CDR3 is 13 residues long. The germline V gene has CDR1 SQVTM and CDR2 ANQGSEA. CDR3 DNA sequence: TGCAGCGGAAGGGGACAGGCAAACTATGGCTACACCTTC. This encodes CSGRGQANYGYTF. The variable domain in full, with the rest retrieved from reference TRBV29-1 and TRBJ1-2, is SAVISQKPSRDICQRGTSLTIQCQVDSQVTMMFWYRQQPGQSLTLIATANQGSEATYESGFVIDKFPISRPNLTFSTLTVSNMSPEDSSIYLCSGRGQANYGYTFGSGTRLTVV.

This clone was found a few times. The chain has TRBV4-2 and TRBJ2-5, with 11 bases that match TRBD2. From germline, CDR1 is LGHNA and CDR2 YNFKEQ. With V trimmed by 3 bases and J by 2 bases, 5 bases remained unmatched. The CDR3 runs 16 residues. The CDR3: CASSQGGLAVQETQYF. The CDR3 nucleotides read TGTGCCAGCAGCCAGGGGGGACTAGCGGTACAAGAGACCCAGTACTTC.

V usage is TRBV28 and J usage is TRBJ2-7; 7 bases line up with TRBD1. CDR1 MDHEN and CDR2 SYDVKM come from the germline V gene. The CDR3 covers 12 residues. V was clipped by 5 bases and J by 3 bases; unmatched bases: 1. As DNA, the CDR3 is TGTGCCAGCAGTGGGGACAGCTACGAGCAGTACTTC. Translation: CASSGDSYEQYF.

This clone has a count of ten or more. The chain employs TRBV13 and TRBJ2-7; 9 bases fit TRBD2. Per germline, CDR1 PRHDT and CDR2 FYEKMQ (reference sequence). This CDR3 region has 16 residues. The V and J ends lost 1 base and 6 bases, in that order; junction bases with no gene match: 10. Written as DNA, the CDR3 is TGTGCCAGCAGCTTAGAAGGTCTAGCGGGGAAAAGCGAGCAGTACTTC. This translates into CASSLEGLAGKSEQYF.

This clone was detected only a few times. This rearrangement joins TRBV6-6 to TRBJ1-2, with D uncertain. The CDR3 has 13 residues. Germline V gene sequence: CDR1 MNHNY, CDR2 SVGAGI (reference sequence). Trimming took off 5 bases at V and 8 bases at J, with 15 bases between the two ends. DNA for the CDR3: TGTGCCAGCAGTCCCCCGGGATCGAGCGGCTACACCTTC. Protein sequence: CASSPPGSSGYTF.

The rearrangement links TRBV30 to TRBJ1-1, with 7 bases aligning to TRBD1. V dropped 8 bases and J dropped 4; count of bases not matched to a gene: 13. This CDR3 is built from 14 residues. CDR1 is GTSNPN, CDR2 SVGIG, per germline (reference sequence). This chain's CDR3 is CANKPEGARTEAFF. CDR3 nucleotides: TGTGCCAACAAACCCGAGGGGGCGCGCACTGAAGCTTTCTTT.

This clone was observed at least ten times. This chain uses TRBV19 with TRBJ2-1; D is perhaps TRBD1 (5 bases). The V end was cut by 3 bases, the J end by 7 bases, with 19 bases between. CDR1 and CDR2 (germline): LNHDA, SQIVND (reference sequence). The CDR3 totals 16 residues. This chain's CDR3 is CASSIKIGAHPNEQFF. CDR3 in DNA: TGTGCCAGTAGTATTAAGATAGGGGCCCACCCGAATGAGCAGTTCTTC.

This clone was seen ten or more times. The chain carries TRBV5-1 and TRBJ2-5; 7 positions match TRBD1. V was clipped by 4 bases and J by 4 bases; unmatched bases: 7. This CDR3 has 14 amino acids. Germline V gives CDR1 SGHRS, CDR2 YFSETQ. The CDR3 region is CASSRIQGRETQYF. CDR3 coding DNA: TGCGCCAGCAGCCGAATACAGGGGCGAGAGACCCAGTACTTC.

The V call is TRBV28, the J call TRBJ2-4; 11 bases align to TRBD2. The CDR3 is 21 residues long. Germline CDR1 MDHEN, CDR2 SYDVKM. V gave up 3 bases and J gave up 3 bases; unmatched junction bases: 19. The CDR3 DNA sequence: TGTGCCAGCAGTTTGTCTTGGGGTAGCGGGAGGGCTAGGGGGATCAAAAACATTCAGTACTTC. The encoded protein is CASSLSWGSGRARGIKNIQYF.

The chain recombines TRBV7-2 with TRBJ2-5, with D hard to call. The V end lost 2 bases, the J end lost 7 bases, and 11 bases lay between the germline ends. Germline loops: CDR1 SGHTA, CDR2 FQGNSA. The CDR3 totals 13 residues. Written as DNA, the CDR3 is TGTGCCAGCAGCTTAAGTTCTATCGGGACCCAGTACTTC. Translated: CASSLSSIGTQYF.

In this sample, this clone turned up many times. The chain has TRBV19 and TRBJ1-2; 7 bases agree with TRBD1. The junction had 8 bases not matched to a gene; V was cut back by 5 bases and J by 8 bases. Per the germline V gene, CDR1 is LNHDA and CDR2 is SQIVND (reference sequence). This CDR3 comprises 13 residues. This CDR3 is CASSPDRDGGYTF. CDR3 nucleotide sequence: TGTGCCAGTAGTCCTGACAGGGACGGCGGCTACACCTTC.

Only a few counts were recorded for this clone. The chain links TRBV30 to TRBJ1-4; TRBD1 aligns across 7 bases. V was clipped by 3 bases and J by 4 bases; unmatched bases: 8. The CDR3 loop spans 15 amino acids. Germline V lookup: CDR1 GTSNPN, CDR2 SVGIG (reference sequence). The CDR3 DNA follows: TGTGCCTGGAGCTTAATGCGACAGGGTAATGAAAAACTGTTTTTT. This sequence encodes CAWSLMRQGNEKLFF.

This clone was observed at least ten times. The V and J genes are TRBV7-9 and TRBJ2-3; TRBD1 agrees at 8 bases. The CDR3 is 15 residues long. The V gene's germline CDR1 is SEHNR and CDR2 FQNEAQ (reference sequence). V trimming: 7 bases; J trimming: 1 base; junction bases outside the gene matches: 7. The CDR3 sequence: CASTDDRGGTDTQYF. The CDR3 nucleotides are TGTGCCAGCACCGATGACAGGGGTGGCACAGATACGCAGTATTTT.

The chain joins TRBV7-2 to TRBJ1-5; D unclear. This CDR3 region has 13 residues. CDR1 is SGHTA and CDR2 is FQGNSA in the germline V gene. Deletions cut 1 base from V and 9 bases from J, with 10 bases between. CDR3 sequence reads: CASSLGWSRPQHF. The CDR3 DNA reads as TGTGCCAGCAGCTTAGGGTGGAGTCGGCCCCAGCATTTT.

This clone was observed a handful of times. The gene calls are TRBV7-8 and TRBJ2-1; D might be TRBD2 (6 bases). Germline V gene data show CDR1 as SGHVS and CDR2 as FQNEAQ. The CDR3 consists of 14 residues. The germline V and J ends were trimmed by 4 bases and 2 bases, with 9 bases remaining between them. CDR3: CASSSERAYNEQFF. The CDR3 DNA reads as TGTGCCAGCAGCTCAGAGCGGGCCTACAATGAGCAGTTCTTC.

The chain carries TRBV6-1 and TRBJ2-3, with D unclear. Deletions cut 1 base from V and 0 bases from J, with 8 bases between. CDR1 is MNHNS, CDR2 SASEGT, per germline. This CDR3 has 15 residues. The DNA of the CDR3 is TGTGCCAGCAGTGAAGACCGACTCAGCACAGATACGCAGTATTTT. It codes for CASSEDRLSTDTQYF.

This clone was counted only a few times. The genes are TRBV5-4 and TRBJ2-7; D gene ambiguous. CDR1 is SGHNT and CDR2 is YYREEE in the germline V gene (reference sequence). V shed 2 bases and J shed 0 bases, with 6 bases lying between them. CDR3 length: 13 residues. The CDR3 DNA reads TGTGCCAGCAGCTTACAGAGCTCCTACGAGCAGTACTTC. Amino acid sequence: CASSLQSSYEQYF.

The rearrangement uses TRBV27 and TRBJ1-1; D is perhaps TRBD1 (5 bases). Germline V gene data show CDR1 as MNHEY and CDR2 as SMNVEV (reference sequence). CDR3 length equals 13 residues. V lost 5 bases, J lost 3 bases, and 10 bases lay in between. CDR3 region: CASSPPGDTEAFF. CDR3 nucleotides: TGTGCCAGCAGTCCCCCGGGGGACACTGAAGCTTTCTTT.

V usage is TRBV11-2 and J usage is TRBJ2-3, with a weak D call TRBD2 (5 bases). The CDR3 is 17 amino acids. The V end lost 5 bases, the J end lost 6 bases, and 24 bases lay between the germline ends. Germline CDR1 SGHAT, CDR2 FQNNGV. CDR3 nucleotides: TGTGCCAGCAGCCCGTCCTGGGCGAGGGCCTCCCCCGATACGCAGTATTTT. Translated, it gives CASSPSWARASPDTQYF.

The chain carries TRBV7-2 and TRBJ1-3; a possible D gene is TRBD1 (5 bases). Germline assignment: CDR1 SGHTA and CDR2 FQGNSA. This CDR3 region has 14 residues. The V gene lost 3 bases and the J gene lost 4 bases, with 10 bases spanning the gap. The chain's CDR3 is CASSLTDAGNTIYF. Written as DNA, the CDR3 is TGTGCCAGCAGCTTGACAGATGCCGGAAACACCATATATTTT.

This clone has just a few counts. The chain employs TRBV7-9 and TRBJ2-2, with a weak D call TRBD1 (6 bases). The V end lost 5 bases, the J end lost 0 bases, and 16 bases lay between the germline ends. The CDR3 is made up of 17 amino acids. CDR1 is SEHNR, CDR2 FQNEAQ, per germline (reference sequence). CDR3 sequence (DNA): TGTGCCAGCAGCCCCTTAACCAGACAGGCGAACACCGGGGAGCTGTTTTTT. Translated, it gives CASSPLTRQANTGELFF.

This clone was found a few times. V usage is TRBV7-6 and J usage is TRBJ2-5; D not resolved. Trimming left V 1 base short and J 4 bases short, with 10 bases between. This CDR3 region has 14 residues. In germline, CDR1 is SGHVS, CDR2 FNYEAQ. The CDR3 DNA sequence: TGTGCCAGCAGCTTAGACCCCTCGGTAGAGACCCAGTACTTC. Translation gives CASSLDPSVETQYF. Based on the CDR3 plus reference TRBV7-6 and TRBJ2-5, the full variable domain is GAGVSQSPRYKVTKRGQDVALRCDPISGHVSLYWYRQALGQGPEFLTYFNYEAQQDKSGLPNDRFSAERPEGSISTLTIQRTEQRDSAMYRCASSLDPSVETQYFGPGTRLLVL.

This clone turned up a few times. The same CDR3 arises from other DNA sequences in this sample as well. The rearrangement uses TRBV7-3 and TRBJ2-1; 7 bases align to TRBD2. V trimming: 4 bases; J trimming: 0 bases; junction bases outside the gene matches: 6. The CDR3 is 16 residues long. The germline V gene has CDR1 SGHTA and CDR2 FQGTGA. The CDR3 reads CASSSLGGSSYNEQFF. CDR3 bases: TGTGCCAGCAGCTCCTTGGGGGGGAGCTCCTACAATGAGCAGTTCTTC.